This TCR beta chain was recovered during a study of Graves' ophthalmopathy and Graves' hyperthyroidism. Among the exclusions were patients with other autoimmune diseases, uncontrolled infections, pregnancy or lactation. The V end lost 2 bases, the J end lost 7 bases, and 17 bases lay between the germline ends. The V gene's germline CDR1 is LNHNV and CDR2 YYDKDF (reference sequence). This CDR3 has 16 amino acids. This clonotype was found many times. The antigen remains unidentified. Study-wide findings and caveats: Most expanded clonotypes in thyroid above 0.001 frequency also showed up in blood. A 13-signature model separated ophthalmopathy from stable hyperthyroidism, reaching about 90% sensitivity and less than 83% specificity cross-validated.

RNA served as the template for amplifying TCR beta CDR3 regions. In the first round, RT-PCR was carried out with HTBI primers, and a multiplex PCR formed the second round. MiXCR was run by TCRdb on the multiplex PCR reads, yielding one entry per CDR3 protein. The sample lists over a million distinct CDR3 sequences, 35% to 45% occurring once. The specimen was peripheral blood or thyroid tissue (not recorded which). This clonotype was sampled from an adult man with Graves' hyperthyroidism. This chain uses TRBV15 with TRBJ2-2; a weak D match, TRBD1 (6 bases). CDR3 bases: TGTGCCACCAGCAGAAACAGGGCAGTTGGTGGCGGGGAGCTGTTTTTT. It yields the protein CATSRNRAVGGGELFF.